This TCR beta chain comes out of a study of cytomegalovirus exposure and HLA in healthy donors. CDR3 length equals 11 residues. CDR1 is SGHTA and CDR2 is FQGNSA in the germline V gene. V was clipped by 4 bases and J by 2 bases, with 2 bases between them. PCR involved 60 Vbeta and 13 Jbeta primers. The repertoire was sequenced with immunoSEQ multiplex PCR; TCRdb's copy has only in-frame clones and lacks some. Of around 100,000 clones listed, roughly 78% are singletons. The specimen sequenced was PBMCs. The V gene is TRBV7-2, the J gene TRBJ1-2; D is ambiguous. The receptor was isolated from a man aged 25 to 40 in good health and CMV-seronegative. The CDR3 DNA is TGTGCCAGCAGCTCAAACTATGGCTACACCTTC. This gives the protein CASSSNYGYTF.